The 21 T cell receptor beta chains listed next were all sequenced from one sample in a study of Ad26.COV2.S vaccination and SARS-CoV-2 variants. The table came from immunoSEQ multiplex PCR; TCRdb's copy has only in-frame clones and leaves some out. The sample shows 180,000 or so clones, roughly nine tenths of them seen only once. The source was peripheral blood, collected after recovery from COVID-19. The receptors come from a human donor who had recovered from COVID-19.

This chain links TRBV10-3 with TRBJ1-1, with 7 bases fitting TRBD1. Germline values: CDR1 ENHRY, CDR2 SYGVKD. V shed 10 bases, J shed 7 bases, and the junction held 12 bases outside the gene matches. This CDR3 is 13 amino acids long. The CDR3 region is CATRGTVLGEAFF. The CDR3 DNA reads as TGTGCCACCCGGGGGACAGTGTTAGGTGAAGCTTTCTTT.

This rearrangement joins TRBV27 to TRBJ2-3; the D gene is possibly TRBD2 (6 bases). CDR3 length: 15 amino acids. Trimming took off 5 bases at V and 0 bases at J, with 12 bases between the two ends. Germline CDR1 reads MNHEY; CDR2 reads SMNVEV (reference sequence). The DNA of the CDR3 is TGTGCCAGCAGTATGGCACTAGCAAGCACAGATACGCAGTATTTT. Translated, it gives CASSMALASTDTQYF.

J is TRBJ1-1 and V is TRBV13, with 9 nucleotides matching TRBD1. The germline V gene has CDR1 PRHDT and CDR2 FYEKMQ (reference sequence). The CDR3 runs to 17 residues. Germline trimming cut 5 bases from V and 0 bases from J; bases unmatched to any gene: 10. In DNA, the CDR3 is TGTGCCAGCAGCACACCGTTCGGGGACAGGGTGAACACTGAAGCTTTCTTT. It specifies CASSTPFGDRVNTEAFF.

The CDR3 DNA follows: TGTGCCTGTCATGCTGACGGCTCTGGAAACACCATATATTTT. Protein product: CACHADGSGNTIYF. This chain links TRBV30 with TRBJ1-3; D unclear. The CDR3 sequence is 14 residues long. Germline V CDR1 and CDR2: GTSNPN, SVGIG (reference sequence). The V end was cut by 6 bases, the J end by 0 bases, with 12 bases between.

The CDR3 here is CATSFTGQGLQVRPQHF. In DNA, the CDR3 is TGTGCCACCAGCTTCACCGGACAGGGCCTTCAGGTTCGGCCCCAGCATTTT. This chain connects TRBV15 to TRBJ1-5; 8 nucleotides line up with TRBD1. Germline values: CDR1 LNHNV, CDR2 YYDKDF (reference sequence). CDR3 length equals 17 residues. Trimming at V came to 5 bases and at J to 9 bases, leaving 18 bases not matched to a gene.

The rearrangement uses TRBV4-1 and TRBJ2-1; 11 bases agree with TRBD2. Losses at the gene ends were 4 bases for V and 2 bases for J; bases not matched to a gene: 13. The CDR3 covers 19 residues. The V gene's germline CDR1 is MGHRA and CDR2 YSYEKL. The CDR3 DNA follows: TGCGCCAGCAGCCGCCCACTAGCGGGAGTTGAAGTGGCCTACAATGAGCAGTTCTTC. It is translated as CASSRPLAGVEVAYNEQFF.

The chain recombines TRBV7-9 with TRBJ2-3; D is perhaps TRBD2 (7 bases). V shed 3 bases and J shed 9 bases, with 19 bases lying between them. Germline CDR1 SEHNR, CDR2 FQNEAQ (reference sequence). There are 15 residues in the CDR3. The CDR3 loop reads CASSFGGGLKGTQYF. CDR3 DNA: TGTGCCAGCAGCTTTGGGGGGGGCCTTAAGGGGACGCAGTATTTT.

The gene calls are TRBV2 and TRBJ2-1; TRBD2 might be the D (5 bases). From germline, CDR1 is SNHLY and CDR2 FYNNEI. The CDR3 extends over 13 amino acids. Trimming removed 4 bases from V and 6 bases from J, with 10 bases in between. CDR3 amino acids: CASSVRGFNEQFF. CDR3 bases: TGTGCCAGCAGTGTACGCGGGTTCAATGAGCAGTTCTTC.

The gene calls are TRBV24-1 and TRBJ1-1; D is unclear. V was cut by 4 bases and J by 0 bases, with 5 bases left in between. This CDR3 contains 13 residues. From germline, CDR1 is KGHDR and CDR2 SFDVKD. The CDR3 protein is CATSESLNTEAFF. In nucleotides, the CDR3 is TGTGCCACCAGTGAATCTTTGAACACTGAAGCTTTCTTT.

This chain uses TRBV7-2 with TRBJ1-5; D uncertain. CDR3 size: 13 residues. Germline V CDR1 and CDR2: SGHTA, FQGNSA. V lost 4 bases and J lost 3, with 7 bases in between. The DNA of the CDR3 is TGTGCCAGCAGCTCCGATTACAATCAGCCCCAGCATTTT. Translated, it gives CASSSDYNQPQHF. The whole variable domain, filled in from reference TRBV7-2 and TRBJ1-5, reads GAGVSQSPSNKVTEKGKDVELRCDPISGHTALYWYRQSLGQGLEFLIYFQGNSAPDKSGLPSDRFSAERTGGSVSTLTIQRTQQEDSAVYLCASSSDYNQPQHFGDGTRLSIL.

This clone showed up just once. The chain joins TRBV6-6 to TRBJ2-7, with D tentatively TRBD1 (6 bases). The germline V gene encodes CDR1 MNHNY and CDR2 SVGAGI (reference sequence). The CDR3 has 17 residues. Deletions cut 5 bases from V and 0 bases from J, with 20 bases between. The CDR3 bases are TGTGCCAGCAGTCAAAACCCGGGACAACAGTTCTCCTACGAGCAGTACTTC. Its protein is CASSQNPGQQFSYEQYF.

The sample holds a few counts of this clone. This rearrangement joins TRBV27 to TRBJ1-6; a possible D gene is TRBD1 (5 bases). This CDR3 has 16 residues. From germline, CDR1 is MNHEY and CDR2 SMNVEV (reference sequence). V dropped 6 bases and J dropped 7 bases, with 19 bases sitting between them. CDR3 in DNA: TGTGCCAGCAGCCCGTCGGGCCCAGGGTGGAATTCACCCCTCCACTTT. Its protein product is CASSPSGPGWNSPLHF.

The chain carries TRBV29-1 and TRBJ1-1; D not certain. This CDR3 region has 13 residues. Trimming took 2 bases from V and 5 from J, leaving 12 bases between them. The germline CDR1 and CDR2 sequences are SQVTM and ANQGSEA. The CDR3 sequence is CSVEMDQETEAFF. CDR3 nucleotide sequence: TGCAGCGTTGAAATGGATCAAGAGACTGAAGCTTTCTTT. The full variable domain, with the rest looked up from reference TRBV29-1 and TRBJ1-1, is SAVISQKPSRDICQRGTSLTIQCQVDSQVTMMFWYRQQPGQSLTLIATANQGSEATYESGFVIDKFPISRPNLTFSTLTVSNMSPEDSSIYLCSVEMDQETEAFFGQGTRLTVV.

The chain employs TRBV5-4 and TRBJ2-5, with TRBD2 matching 9 bases. Losses at the gene ends were 5 bases for V and 2 bases for J; bases not matched to a gene: 4. The CDR3 sequence is 14 residues long. Germline CDR1 is SGHNT and CDR2 is YYREEE (reference sequence). CDR3 nucleotide sequence: TGTGCCAGCAGAATAGCGGGGGAACAAGAGACCCAGTACTTC. Residues: CASRIAGEQETQYF. Using reference TRBV5-4 and TRBJ2-5 for the parts outside the CDR3, the full variable domain is ETGVTQSPTHLIKTRGQQVTLRCSSQSGHNTVSWYQQALGQGPQFIFQYYREEENGRGNFPPRFSGLQFPNYSSELNVNALELDDSALYLCASRIAGEQETQYFGPGTRLLVL.

The chain couples TRBV5-4 to TRBJ2-7; the D is unclear. V shed 1 base and J shed 0 bases, with 20 bases lying between them. The CDR3 is 18 residues long. CDR1 and CDR2 from the germline V gene are SGHNT and YYREEE (reference sequence). The CDR3 spells CASSLYLRTSYSSYEQYF. CDR3 in DNA: TGTGCCAGCAGCTTGTACCTAAGAACGTCGTACAGCTCCTACGAGCAGTACTTC.

The chain recombines TRBV19 with TRBJ2-7, with a tentative D call TRBD2 (6 bases). CDR3 length: 12 residues. Trimming cost V 3 bases and J 3 bases, with 6 bases left between them. Germline values: CDR1 LNHDA, CDR2 SQIVND (reference sequence). The CDR3 sequence: CASSMGGYEQYF. CDR3 sequence (DNA): TGTGCCAGTAGTATGGGGGGCTACGAGCAGTACTTC.

V gene TRBV3-1 (or the pseudogene TRBV3-2) combines with J gene TRBJ2-7; a weak D match, TRBD2 (7 bases). The CDR3 runs 14 residues. V lost 5 bases, J lost 0 bases, and 11 bases lay in between. Germline values: CDR1 LGHDT, CDR2 YNNKEL (reference sequence). The CDR3 DNA is TGTGCCAGCAGCGTGGGGGGGCGCTCCTACGAGCAGTACTTC. It is translated as CASSVGGRSYEQYF.

This clone was recorded once. The chain carries TRBV5-5 and TRBJ1-6, with D unclear. The V end lost 5 bases, the J end lost 10 bases, and 16 bases lay between the germline ends. The germline V gene has CDR1 SGHKS and CDR2 YYEKEE (reference sequence). The CDR3 consists of 14 residues. This CDR3 reads CASRSDGMGSPLHF. As DNA, the CDR3 is TGTGCCAGCAGATCAGACGGGATGGGGTCACCCCTCCACTTT.

V is TRBV7-3 and J is TRBJ2-3, with TRBD2 matching 8 bases. The junction had 9 bases not matched to a gene; V was cut back by 4 bases and J by 6 bases. CDR1 SGHTA and CDR2 FQGTGA come from the germline V gene. The CDR3 has 15 residues. This CDR3 is CASSSMAAGADTQYF. In DNA form, the CDR3 reads TGTGCCAGCAGCTCGATGGCAGCGGGAGCGGATACGCAGTATTTT.

V is TRBV7-9 and J is TRBJ1-1; TRBD1 is a possible D gene (5 bases). The V end lost 0 bases, the J end lost 1 base, and 15 bases lay between the germline ends. Germline loops: CDR1 SEHNR, CDR2 FQNEAQ (reference sequence). CDR3 size: 17 residues. As DNA, the CDR3 is TGTGCCAGCAGCTTAGCGCCCGACAGCTCTCGGAACACTGAAGCTTTCTTT. Translating gives CASSLAPDSSRNTEAFF. The entire variable domain, with the rest obtained from reference TRBV7-9 and TRBJ1-1, is as follows: DTGVSQNPRHKITKRGQNVTFRCDPISEHNRLYWYRQTLGQGPEFLTYFQNEAQLEKSRLLSDRFSAERPKGSFSTLEIQRTEQGDSAMYLCASSLAPDSSRNTEAFFGQGTRLTVV.

This clone was seen a single time. The chain joins TRBV5-1 to TRBJ1-2; 7 nucleotides match TRBD1. J lost 4 bases, V lost 0 bases, and 3 bases had no gene match. CDR3 length equals 14 residues. CDR1 and CDR2 (germline): SGHRS, YFSETQ. The chain's CDR3 is CASSLGQGVYGYTF. Written as DNA, the CDR3 is TGCGCCAGCAGCTTGGGACAGGGCGTCTATGGCTACACCTTC.